The 30 T cell receptor beta chains listed next were all sequenced from one sample in a study of blood T cell repertoires in COVID-19. Produced via immunoSEQ multiplex PCR; TCRdb's table is partial and in-frame only. The table lists 250,000 or so clones, about 89% of them singletons. Material: peripheral blood. The receptors were sampled from a man aged 35 to 55 with active or convalescent COVID-19.

The V gene is TRBV3-1 (or the pseudogene TRBV3-2), the J gene TRBJ2-2; D may be TRBD2 (5 bases). Germline CDR1 reads LGHDT; CDR2 reads YNNKEL (reference sequence). V lost 3 bases and J lost 5, with 16 bases in between. The CDR3 contains 16 residues. The CDR3 here is CASSHGIGWRTGELFF. CDR3 nucleotides: TGTGCCAGCAGCCACGGCATTGGTTGGAGGACCGGGGAGCTGTTTTTT.

The sample holds one count of this clone. V and J are TRBV6-6 and TRBJ1-1, with D tentatively TRBD1 (6 bases). CDR3 length: 13 residues. Trimming pared 6 bases from V and 5 bases from J, leaving 13 bases between. Germline V gene data show CDR1 as MNHNY and CDR2 as SVGAGI (reference sequence). The CDR3 DNA reads as TGTGCCAGCAGAACAGGGACGGGAACTGAAGCTTTCTTT. Residues: CASRTGTGTEAFF.

This chain joins TRBV19 and TRBJ1-6; D gene uncertain. Trimming took off 7 bases at V and 9 bases at J, with 10 bases between the two ends. CDR1 LNHDA and CDR2 SQIVND come from the germline V gene (reference sequence). The CDR3 has 12 amino acids. CDR3 in DNA: TGTGCCAGTAACCGGGTCGGTTCACCCCTCCACTTT. Its protein is CASNRVGSPLHF.

The V gene is TRBV19, the J gene TRBJ1-2; D is undetermined. CDR1 is LNHDA and CDR2 is SQIVND in the germline V gene (reference sequence). V was trimmed by 5 bases and J by 8 bases, leaving 18 bases between them. The CDR3 covers 14 residues. In nucleotides, the CDR3 is TGTGCCAGTAGTCCCGACCGTTCCGCGAGGGGCTACACCTTC. Translation gives CASSPDRSARGYTF.

The chain combines TRBV7-2 with TRBJ2-7; 7 bases map to TRBD2. Germline V lookup: CDR1 SGHTA, CDR2 FQGNSA. V was clipped by 8 bases and J by 0 bases; unmatched bases: 7. This CDR3 contains 14 residues. The CDR3 region is CASSLSSGSYEQYF. The CDR3 bases are TGTGCCAGCTCCCTGTCTAGCGGCTCCTACGAGCAGTACTTC.

The chain is built from TRBV2 and TRBJ1-5; D might be TRBD1 (6 bases). CDR3 length: 14 residues. V lost 6 bases to trimming and J lost 2 bases, with 11 bases between them. Per the germline V gene, CDR1 is SNHLY and CDR2 is FYNNEI. CDR3 sequence: CASSYREGNQPQHF. The CDR3 DNA reads as TGTGCCAGCAGCTACAGGGAAGGCAATCAGCCCCAGCATTTT.

The CDR3 nucleotides are TGTGCCAGCAGCATCCGGGGCGGACTAGCCGAGAAAAGCACAGATACGCAGTATTTT. Its translation is CASSIRGGLAEKSTDTQYF. V usage is TRBV5-4 and J usage is TRBJ2-3; TRBD2 agrees at 8 bases. CDR3 length: 19 amino acids. V lost 4 bases and J lost 0; bases outside the gene matches: 16. The germline V gene encodes CDR1 SGHNT and CDR2 YYREEE (reference sequence).

The gene calls are TRBV9 and TRBJ2-7; 13 bases are shared with TRBD2. Per the germline V gene, CDR1 is SGDLS and CDR2 is YYNGEE. The V gene end was trimmed by 3 bases and the J gene end by 4 bases; junction bases not matched to a gene: 7. This CDR3 region has 16 residues. The CDR3 DNA follows: TGTGCCAGCAGCGGGACTAGCGGGAGCACGATGTACGAGCAGTACTTC. This codes for CASSGTSGSTMYEQYF.

This clone was detected only once. The chain has TRBV4-1 and TRBJ2-2, with 9 positions matching TRBD2. The CDR3 sequence is 19 residues long. Germline values: CDR1 MGHRA, CDR2 YSYEKL. J was trimmed by 1 base and V by 0 bases; bases with no gene match: 9. The CDR3 here is CASSQDQLGLAQNTGELFF. CDR3 bases: TGCGCCAGCAGCCAAGATCAATTGGGACTAGCTCAGAACACCGGGGAGCTGTTTTTT.

The V gene is TRBV9, the J gene TRBJ2-1; a possible D gene is TRBD2 (5 bases). V lost 2 bases, J lost 6 bases, and 12 bases lay in between. The germline V gene encodes CDR1 SGDLS and CDR2 YYNGEE. The CDR3 runs 14 residues. As DNA, the CDR3 is TGTGCCAGCAGCGTGGGGAGCCCGGGCAATGAGCAGTTCTTC. As protein: CASSVGSPGNEQFF. The variable domain in full, completed from reference TRBV9 and TRBJ2-1, reads DSGVTQTPKHLITATGQRVTLRCSPRSGDLSVYWYQQSLDQGLQFLIQYYNGEERAKGNILERFSAQQFPDLHSELNLSSLELGDSALYFCASSVGSPGNEQFFGPGTRLTVL.

The rearrangement uses TRBV2 and TRBJ1-4, with D perhaps matching TRBD1 (6 bases). CDR1 and CDR2 (germline): SNHLY, FYNNEI. V lost 4 bases to trimming and J lost 12 bases, with 18 bases between them. There are 14 residues in the CDR3. The CDR3 nucleotides are TGTGCCAGCAGTGGGGGACATCCACGGGGAGAACTGTTTTTT. Encoded protein: CASSGGHPRGELFF.

This chain's CDR3 is CASAVGTPPYEQYF. The CDR3 nucleotides are TGTGCCAGCGCGGTGGGGACACCCCCCTACGAGCAGTACTTC. The chain uses TRBV7-2 and TRBJ2-7; possible D gene TRBD1, 6 bases. V was clipped by 8 bases and J by 2 bases, with 16 bases between them. The CDR3 has 14 amino acids. CDR1 is SGHTA, CDR2 FQGNSA, per germline.

This rearrangement joins TRBV6-5 to TRBJ1-6; D may be TRBD1 (5 bases). With 4 bases removed from V and 6 bases from J, the gap between germline ends came to 13 bases. CDR1 MNHEY and CDR2 SVGAGI come from the germline V gene. The CDR3 consists of 15 residues. The CDR3 DNA follows: TGTGCCAGCAGTTCCCTGGGAGGGGTTAATTCACCCCTCCACTTT. The encoded protein is CASSSLGGVNSPLHF.

V and J are TRBV30 and TRBJ1-5; 8 positions match TRBD1. There are 14 residues in the CDR3. With 6 bases clipped from V and 5 bases from J, the junction kept 9 bases outside the gene matches. Germline V lookup: CDR1 GTSNPN, CDR2 SVGIG (reference sequence). The CDR3 sequence: CACRGQGTHQPQHF. In DNA, the CDR3 is TGTGCCTGCCGAGGACAGGGCACCCATCAGCCCCAGCATTTT.

This sequence joins TRBV5-6 and TRBJ2-6; weak D call: TRBD2 (7 bases). Germline lookup yields CDR1 SGHDT and CDR2 YYEEEE. V was shortened by 4 bases and J by 6 bases, with 23 bases between the two germline ends. CDR3 length equals 18 residues. The CDR3 sequence is CASSPWGGAGGKANVLTF. The CDR3 coding sequence is TGTGCCAGCAGCCCTTGGGGGGGGGCTGGGGGCAAGGCCAACGTCCTGACTTTC.

The genes are TRBV6-5 and TRBJ1-3; TRBD1 might be the D (6 bases). CDR3 length: 13 amino acids. The ends were cut back, 10 bases at V and 0 bases at J, with 10 bases in the middle. Germline assignment: CDR1 MNHEY and CDR2 SVGAGI. The CDR3 nucleotides read TGTGCCACCAGACAGGCCTCTGGAAACACCATATATTTT. This codes for CATRQASGNTIYF.

This chain joins TRBV19 and TRBJ1-1, with TRBD1 as a possible D gene (5 bases). Between the trimmed V and J ends, which lost 7 bases and 4 bases, there was a span of 19 bases. Germline loops: CDR1 LNHDA, CDR2 SQIVND (reference sequence). The length of the CDR3 is 15 residues. The CDR3 DNA reads as TGTGCCAGTACCCCATGGGGGGTCCGGCCCACTGAAGCTTTCTTT. Protein: CASTPWGVRPTEAFF.

The rearrangement joins TRBV5-1 to TRBJ1-2; 10 positions match TRBD1. The CDR3 covers 14 residues. In germline, CDR1 is SGHRS, CDR2 YFSETQ. V gave up 0 bases and J gave up 8 bases; unmatched junction bases: 4. CDR3 in amino acids: CASSLGGQGDGYTF. As DNA, the CDR3 is TGCGCCAGCAGCTTGGGAGGACAGGGGGACGGCTACACCTTC. The complete variable domain, with remaining parts taken from reference TRBV5-1 and TRBJ1-2, reads KAGVTQTPRYLIKTRGQQVTLSCSPISGHRSVSWYQQTPGQGLQFLFEYFSETQRNKGNFPGRFSGRQFSNSRSEMNVSTLELGDSALYLCASSLGGQGDGYTFGSGTRLTVV.

The J gene is TRBJ2-6, the V gene TRBV28; weak D call: TRBD2 (6 bases). The V end was cut by 3 bases, the J end by 0 bases, with 18 bases between. Germline CDR1 and CDR2: MDHEN and SYDVKM. CDR3 length: 19 residues. The CDR3 region has the DNA TGTGCCAGCAGTTTTAGAGGCGGAGGGCGCTCCTCTGGGGCCAACGTCCTGACTTTC. Protein product: CASSFRGGGRSSGANVLTF.

This clone has only one observation. This chain uses TRBV28 with TRBJ2-6, with D maybe TRBD1 (6 bases). V gave up 5 bases and J gave up 1 base, with 12 bases separating them. The length of the CDR3 is 16 residues. Germline CDR1 is MDHEN and CDR2 is SYDVKM. CDR3 protein: CASSPLTGSGANVLTF. The CDR3 DNA follows: TGTGCCAGCAGTCCCCTCACAGGGTCTGGGGCCAACGTCCTGACTTTC.

The rearrangement links TRBV7-2 to TRBJ2-3, with D maybe TRBD1 (6 bases). Trimming shortened V by 2 bases and J by 1 base, and 13 bases separated the two germline ends. The CDR3 spans 16 residues. The germline V gene has CDR1 SGHTA and CDR2 FQGNSA. Here the CDR3 reads CASSLRLGAGTDTQYF. The CDR3, as DNA: TGTGCCAGCAGCTTACGTTTGGGGGCCGGCACAGATACGCAGTATTTT.

This clone was seen once. CDR3 sequence reads: CASSYEGASPLHF. Written as DNA, the CDR3 is TGTGCCAGCAGTTACGAAGGGGCTTCACCCCTCCACTTT. V is TRBV6-5 and J is TRBJ1-6; D perhaps matches TRBD1 (5 bases). CDR1 and CDR2 from the germline V gene are MNHEY and SVGAGI. The CDR3 runs to 13 residues. V lost 2 bases, J lost 9 bases, and 8 bases lay in between.

The gene calls are TRBV30 and TRBJ2-3, with TRBD2 matching 10 bases. The CDR3 has 13 residues. With V trimmed by 2 bases and J by 6 bases, 2 bases remained unmatched. Germline V gene lookup returns CDR1 GTSNPN and CDR2 SVGIG (reference sequence). The CDR3 region has the DNA TGTGCCTGGAGTAAGCGGGAGGGGGATACGCAGTATTTT. It translates to CAWSKREGDTQYF.

Only a few counts were recorded for this clone. This rearrangement joins TRBV6-5 to TRBJ2-7; D perhaps matches TRBD2 (6 bases). V shed 8 bases and J shed 0 bases, with 14 bases lying between them. Germline V gene lookup returns CDR1 MNHEY and CDR2 SVGAGI. The CDR3 totals 14 residues. CDR3 sequence reads: CASEDSGSSYEQYF. The CDR3 nucleotides read TGTGCCAGCGAAGATAGCGGTAGCTCCTACGAGCAGTACTTC.

J is TRBJ2-3 and V is TRBV11-3, with TRBD2 identical over 15 bases. CDR3 length: 17 amino acids. Trimming removed 4 bases from V and 1 base from J; junction bases left unmatched: 3. Germline V lookup: CDR1 SGHNT, CDR2 YENEEA. DNA of the CDR3: TGTGCCAGCAGCTCCTGGACTAGCGGGGGGGGCACAGATACGCAGTATTTT. It translates to CASSSWTSGGGTDTQYF.

The genes are TRBV6-2 or TRBV6-3 and TRBJ1-6, with 7 nucleotides matching TRBD1. Germline-derived CDR1 and CDR2 are MNHEY and SVGEGT. CDR3 length: 15 residues. The junction had 7 bases not matched to a gene; V was cut back by 4 bases and J by 7 bases. The CDR3 nucleotides read TGTGCCAGCAGTTTTCCGGGACAGAACAATTCACCCCTCCACTTT. Its protein is CASSFPGQNNSPLHF.

The chain combines TRBV6-1 with TRBJ1-5; the D gene is possibly TRBD1 (6 bases). The V gene's germline CDR1 is MNHNS and CDR2 SASEGT. V lost 1 base and J lost 6, with 16 bases in between. The CDR3 extends over 16 amino acids. In DNA, the CDR3 is TGTGCCAGCAGTGAAGAAAACAGGGAAGCAAGTCAGCCCCAGCATTTT. Its translation: CASSEENREASQPQHF.

V usage is TRBV7-3 and J usage is TRBJ2-1; TRBD1 agrees at 9 bases. The V and J ends lost 2 bases and 7 bases, in that order; junction bases with no gene match: 6. Per germline, CDR1 SGHTA and CDR2 FQGTGA. This CDR3 has 15 amino acids. The CDR3 is CASSLGQGLANEQFF. Here the CDR3 DNA reads TGTGCCAGCAGCTTAGGACAGGGGCTTGCGAATGAGCAGTTCTTC.

J is TRBJ1-6 and V is TRBV9, with D unresolved. V was pared by 3 bases and J by 6 bases, with 16 bases between. The V gene's germline CDR1 is SGDLS and CDR2 YYNGEE. The CDR3 contains 16 residues. CDR3 sequence (DNA): TGTGCCAGCAGCGCCCGACACCATGAGAGTAATTCACCCCTCCACTTT. Translating gives CASSARHHESNSPLHF.

The chain has TRBV6-6 and TRBJ1-1, with 7 positions matching TRBD1. Per the germline V gene, CDR1 is MNHNY and CDR2 is SVGAGI (reference sequence). Germline trimming cut 6 bases from V and 0 bases from J; bases unmatched to any gene: 4. The length of the CDR3 is 14 residues. CDR3 bases: TGTGCCAGCAGCCGGGACAGTTTGAACACTGAAGCTTTCTTT. Encoded protein: CASSRDSLNTEAFF.